This TCR beta chain was recorded in a study of blood T cell repertoires in COVID-19. Trimming at V came to 0 bases and at J to 7 bases, leaving 6 bases not matched to a gene. Looked up from germline, CDR1 is SGDLS and CDR2 is YYNGEE. The CDR3 loop spans 14 amino acids. This clone was seen only once. Data came from immunoSEQ multiplex PCR; TCRdb stores just in-frame clones and leaves some out. The sample includes over 300,000 clones, approximately 85% seen only once; the top ten take 6% to 9%. Sequences were obtained from peripheral blood. This chain uses TRBV9 with TRBJ1-2, with 7 positions matching TRBD1. This TCR derives from a human donor in a cohort sampled during active COVID-19. The CDR3 is CASSVAGQGGGYTF. In DNA form, the CDR3 reads TGTGCCAGCAGCGTAGCGGGTCAGGGGGGTGGCTACACCTTC. Variable domain in full (rest from reference TRBV9 and TRBJ1-2): DSGVTQTPKHLITATGQRVTLRCSPRSGDLSVYWYQQSLDQGLQFLIQYYNGEERAKGNILERFSAQQFPDLHSELNLSSLELGDSALYFCASSVAGQGGGYTFGSGTRLTVV.